Listed below are T cell receptor beta chains from one sample, sequenced in a study of Ad26.COV2.S vaccination and SARS-CoV-2 variants. Here immunoSEQ multiplex PCR was the method, and the copy in TCRdb shows in-frame clones only, minus some. The table records approximately 420,000 clones, approximately 88% of them present only once. Source: peripheral blood, taken in a trial of Ad26.COV2.S vaccine versus placebo. These receptors were taken from a person between 18 and 60 years old who received the Ad26.COV2.S COVID-19 vaccine or a placebo. CDR3s include the opening cysteine and the closing phenylalanine or tryptophan. Each record gives: CDR3 length, D gene, J gene, V gene, clone size, CDR3 protein, CDR3 DNA. A D gene is named only where the DNA matches it firmly. Clone size, where shown, is once, few, many, or a class for clones that have expanded.

>18|.|TRBJ1-4|TRBV6-2/TRBV6-3|.
CASSYFPGDLTSNEKLFF
TGTGCCAGCAGTTACTTCCCAGGGGATCTGACGAGTAATGAAAAACTGTTTTTT
>13|.|TRBJ1-1|TRBV6-5|.
CASSRAENTEAFF
TGTGCCAGCAGTAGGGCAGAAAACACTGAAGCTTTCTTT
>14|.|TRBJ2-5|TRBV10-3|.
CAISESIDQETQYF
TGTGCCATCAGTGAGTCGATTGACCAAGAGACCCAGTACTTC
>16|.|TRBJ1-2|TRBV4-3|few
CASSQGSGPYNYGYTF
TGCGCCAGCAGCCAAGGTTCAGGGCCCTATAACTATGGCTACACCTTC
>15|TRBD1|TRBJ2-5|TRBV5-4|once
CASSPRDSLRETQYF
TGTGCCAGCAGCCCCAGGGACAGCCTGCGGGAGACCCAGTACTTC
>11|.|TRBJ2-7|TRBV16|.
CASSQSSEQYF
TGTGCCAGCAGCCAATCCAGCGAGCAGTACTTC
>14|.|TRBJ1-1|TRBV6-5|.
CASSLSQGNTEAFF
TGTGCCAGCAGCCTCAGCCAAGGGAACACTGAAGCTTTCTTT
>12|.|TRBJ2-2|TRBV28|few
CASTGTTGELFF
TGTGCCAGCACGGGGACAACCGGGGAGCTGTTTTTT
>18|.|TRBJ2-3|TRBV3-1/TRBV3-2|.
CASSQIRVGDTTTDTQYF
TGTGCCAGCAGCCAAATAAGGGTGGGGGACACCACCACAGATACGCAGTATTTT
>14|TRBD1|TRBJ1-6|TRBV4-1|few
CANRGLPLNSPLHF
TGCGCCAACAGGGGTCTTCCCCTTAATTCACCCCTCCACTTT
>13|.|TRBJ1-5|TRBV2|.
CASSSDGNQPQHF
TGTGCCAGCAGTTCCGACGGAAATCAGCCCCAGCATTTT
>13|.|TRBJ1-1|TRBV4-3|.
CASSQDNFAEAFF
TGCGCCAGCAGCCAAGATAATTTCGCTGAAGCTTTCTTT
>14|.|TRBJ1-3|TRBV30|.
CAWRVGDSGNTIYF
TGTGCCTGGAGAGTCGGGGACTCTGGAAACACCATATATTTT
>18|TRBD1|TRBJ2-6|TRBV7-8|.
CASSPGTVPHSGANVLTF
TGTGCCAGCAGCCCAGGGACAGTCCCTCACTCTGGGGCCAACGTCCTGACTTTC
>16|.|TRBJ1-3|TRBV30|once
CAWSTGFPGSGNTIYF
TGTGCCTGGAGTACTGGGTTCCCCGGGTCTGGAAACACCATATATTTT
>14|TRBD1|TRBJ2-7|TRBV5-1|.
CASRPGQGIHEQYF
TGCGCCAGCCGCCCGGGACAGGGGATCCACGAGCAGTACTTC
>16|.|TRBJ1-1|TRBV3-1/TRBV3-2|.
CASSQAIPTGFTEAFF
TGTGCCAGCAGCCAAGCAATCCCAACAGGGTTCACTGAAGCTTTCTTT
>16|TRBD1|TRBJ2-1|TRBV24-1|once
CATSDLSGQGLNEQFF
TGTGCCACCAGTGATTTGTCTGGACAGGGCCTTAATGAGCAGTTCTTC
>15|.|TRBJ2-2|TRBV19|.
CASTLMGRNTGELFF
TGTGCCAGTACCTTGATGGGACGGAACACCGGGGAGCTGTTTTTT
>11|.|TRBJ2-7|TRBV3-1/TRBV3-2|.
CASSRDYEQYF
TGTGCCAGCAGCCGCGACTACGAGCAGTACTTC
>14|TRBD1|TRBJ1-6|TRBV7-9|.
CASSPDRVNSPLHF
TGTGCCAGCAGCCCCGACAGGGTAAATTCACCCCTCCACTTT
>15|TRBD2|TRBJ2-1|TRBV7-3|.
CASSLLAGTNNEQFF
TGTGCCAGCAGCTTATTGGCCGGGACTAACAATGAGCAGTTCTTC
>15|.|TRBJ2-4|TRBV11-2|.
CASSRQRAETNIQYF
TGTGCCAGCAGCCGACAGAGGGCCGAGACAAACATTCAGTACTTC
>13|.|TRBJ1-6|TRBV2|.
CAISGRDNSPLHF
TGTGCCATCTCGGGGCGGGATAATTCACCCCTCCACTTT
>14|.|TRBJ2-3|TRBV29-1|.
CSVEEQVSTDTQYF
TGCAGCGTTGAAGAACAGGTTAGCACAGATACGCAGTATTTT
>15|.|TRBJ2-2|TRBV28|.
CASGFRGRYTGELFF
TGTGCCAGCGGCTTCAGGGGTCGGTACACCGGGGAGCTGTTTTTT
>16|.|TRBJ2-2|TRBV6-5|few
CASSYSVASVTGELFF
TGTGCCAGCAGTTACTCCGTGGCTAGTGTTACCGGGGAGCTGTTTTTT
>13|.|TRBJ1-5|TRBV5-1|.
CASSDTGNQPQHF
TGCGCCAGCAGCGACACGGGCAATCAGCCCCAGCATTTT
>16|TRBD2|TRBJ2-5|TRBV5-1|.
CASSVDSGGHQETQYF
TGCGCCAGCAGCGTCGATAGCGGGGGGCACCAAGAGACCCAGTACTTC
>16|.|TRBJ1-1|TRBV6-5|.
CASSYRPGTRNTEAFF
TGTGCCAGCAGTTACCGTCCCGGGACAAGGAACACTGAAGCTTTCTTT
>13|.|TRBJ2-2|TRBV29-1|few
CSVQRDYTGELFF
TGCAGCGTTCAGAGGGACTACACCGGGGAGCTGTTTTTT
>15|.|TRBJ1-5|TRBV3-1/TRBV3-2|few
CASSVSWTNNQPQHF
TGTGCCAGCAGCGTATCGTGGACCAACAATCAGCCCCAGCATTTT
>14|.|TRBJ2-2|TRBV7-2|.
CASKGGTITGELFF
TGTGCCAGCAAAGGCGGTACGATAACCGGGGAGCTGTTTTTT
>17|.|TRBJ1-2|TRBV19|.
CASSIKRGRGRLYGYTF
TGTGCCAGTAGTATCAAGAGGGGAAGGGGCCGACTCTATGGCTACACCTTC
>12|TRBD1|TRBJ1-2|TRBV30|few
CAWGPKTGGYTF
TGTGCCTGGGGTCCCAAGACAGGGGGCTACACCTTC
>18|TRBD2|TRBJ2-1|TRBV5-6|.
CASSSGLAGGPFYNEQFF
TGTGCCAGCAGCTCTGGACTAGCGGGGGGGCCATTTTACAATGAGCAGTTCTTC